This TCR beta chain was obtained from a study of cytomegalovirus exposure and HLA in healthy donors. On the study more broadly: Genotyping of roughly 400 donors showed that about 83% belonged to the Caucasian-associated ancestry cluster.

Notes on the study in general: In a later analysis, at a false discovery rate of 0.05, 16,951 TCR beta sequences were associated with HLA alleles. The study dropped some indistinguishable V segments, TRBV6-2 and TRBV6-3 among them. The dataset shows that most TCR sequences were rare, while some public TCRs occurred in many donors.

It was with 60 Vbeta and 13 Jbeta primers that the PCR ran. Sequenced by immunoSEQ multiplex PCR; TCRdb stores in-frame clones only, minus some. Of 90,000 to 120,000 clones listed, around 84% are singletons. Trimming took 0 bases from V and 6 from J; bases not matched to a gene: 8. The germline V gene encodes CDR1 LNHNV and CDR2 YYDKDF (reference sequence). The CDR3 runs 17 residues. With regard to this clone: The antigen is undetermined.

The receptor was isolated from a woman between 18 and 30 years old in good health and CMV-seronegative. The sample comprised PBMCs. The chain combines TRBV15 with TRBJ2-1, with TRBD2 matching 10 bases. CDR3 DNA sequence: TGTGCCACCAGCAGAGATCTTAGCGGGAGGAGTGGCAATGAGCAGTTCTTC. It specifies CATSRDLSGRSGNEQFF. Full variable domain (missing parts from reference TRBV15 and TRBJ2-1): DAMVIQNPRYQVTQFGKPVTLSCSQTLNHNVMYWYQQKSSQAPKLLFHYYDKDFNNEADTPDNFQSRRPNTSFCFLDIRSPGLGDTAMYLCATSRDLSGRSGNEQFFGPGTRLTVL.